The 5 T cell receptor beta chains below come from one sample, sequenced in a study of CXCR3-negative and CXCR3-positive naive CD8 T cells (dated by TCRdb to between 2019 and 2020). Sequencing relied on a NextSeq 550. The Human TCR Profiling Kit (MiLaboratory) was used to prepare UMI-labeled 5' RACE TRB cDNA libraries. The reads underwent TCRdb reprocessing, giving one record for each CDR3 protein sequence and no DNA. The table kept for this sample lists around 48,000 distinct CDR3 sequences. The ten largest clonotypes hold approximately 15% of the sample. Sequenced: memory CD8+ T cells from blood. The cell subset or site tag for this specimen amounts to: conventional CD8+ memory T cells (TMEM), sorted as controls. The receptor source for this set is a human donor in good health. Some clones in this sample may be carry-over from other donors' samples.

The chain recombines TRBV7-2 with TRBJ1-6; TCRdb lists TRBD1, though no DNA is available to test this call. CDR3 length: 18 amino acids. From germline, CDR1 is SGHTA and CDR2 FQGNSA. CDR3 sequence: CASSPRDLDRGNHSPLDF. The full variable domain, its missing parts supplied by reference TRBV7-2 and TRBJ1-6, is GAGVSQSPSNKVTEKGKDVELRCDPISGHTALYWYRQSLGQGLEFLIYFQGNSAPDKSGLPSDRFSAERTGGSVSTLTIQRTQQEDSAVYLCASSPRDLDRGNHSPLDFGNGTRLTVT.

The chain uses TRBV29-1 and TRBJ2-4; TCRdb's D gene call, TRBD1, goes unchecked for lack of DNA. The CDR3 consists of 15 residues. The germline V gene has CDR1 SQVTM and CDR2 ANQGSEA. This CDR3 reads CSVEKGSGSKNIQYF.

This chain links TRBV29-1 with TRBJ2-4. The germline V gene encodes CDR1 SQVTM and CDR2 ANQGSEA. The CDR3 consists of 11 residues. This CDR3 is CSGIWLNIQYF.

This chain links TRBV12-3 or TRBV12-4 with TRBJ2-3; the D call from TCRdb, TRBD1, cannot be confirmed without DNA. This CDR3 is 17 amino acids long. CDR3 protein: CASSSPGQGFLGDTQYF.

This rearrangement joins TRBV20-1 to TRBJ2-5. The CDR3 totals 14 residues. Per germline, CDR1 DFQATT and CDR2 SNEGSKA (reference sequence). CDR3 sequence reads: CSAGGSGYQETQYF.